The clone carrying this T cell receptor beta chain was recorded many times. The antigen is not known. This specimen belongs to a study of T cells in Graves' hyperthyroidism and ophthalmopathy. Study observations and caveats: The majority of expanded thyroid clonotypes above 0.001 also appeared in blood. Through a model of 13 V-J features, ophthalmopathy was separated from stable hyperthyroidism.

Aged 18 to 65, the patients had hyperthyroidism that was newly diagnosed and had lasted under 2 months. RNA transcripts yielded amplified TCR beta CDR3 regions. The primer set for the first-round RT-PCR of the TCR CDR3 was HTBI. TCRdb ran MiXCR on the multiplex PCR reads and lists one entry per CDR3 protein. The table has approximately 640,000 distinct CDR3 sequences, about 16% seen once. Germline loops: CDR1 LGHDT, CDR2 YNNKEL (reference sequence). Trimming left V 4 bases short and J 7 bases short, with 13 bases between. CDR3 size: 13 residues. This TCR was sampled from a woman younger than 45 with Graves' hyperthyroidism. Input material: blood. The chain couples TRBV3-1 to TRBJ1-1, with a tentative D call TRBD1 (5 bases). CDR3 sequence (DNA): TGTGCCAGCAGCCCGGTCAGGGTGGGTGAAGCTTTCTTT. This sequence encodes CASSPVRVGEAFF.